The clone carrying this TCR beta chain came up a few times. Its specificity is unknown. The data belong to a study of cytomegalovirus exposure and HLA in healthy donors. At the level of the study: The early release's HLA-typed donors yielded some 85 million unique TCRs. Study results and limitations: Immune exposure information comprised only CMV serostatus. The classifier reportedly diagnosed cytomegalovirus status with high specificity and sensitivity. With later analysis, a missense DCLRE1C variant became linked to TCR beta V- and J-gene trimming.

CDR3 length: 12 amino acids. Trimming removed 2 bases at V and 10 bases at J, with 10 bases between. The germline V gene has CDR1 SGHRS and CDR2 YFSETQ. The primer mix had 60 Vbeta and 13 Jbeta primers. Method: immunoSEQ multiplex PCR; TCRdb's copy keeps in-frame clones and lacks some. The sample lists 140,000 to 150,000 clones; roughly three quarters were seen once. Sequencing was done on a sample of PBMCs. This sequence originates from a man in his fifties or sixties in good health and CMV-seronegative. The chain combines TRBV5-1 with TRBJ2-1; D possibly corresponds to TRBD1 (6 bases). CDR3 bases: TGCGCCAGCAGCTTTACCGGGACAGAGCAGTTCTTC. This codes for CASSFTGTEQFF.